Presented here are 16 T cell receptor beta chains from one specimen sequenced in a study of Ad26.COV2.S vaccination and SARS-CoV-2 variants. Repertoires were generated with immunoSEQ multiplex PCR, while TCRdb's copy carries only in-frame clones and drops some. Among around 45,000 clones listed, approximately 80% were seen once. The specimen was peripheral blood, collected after recovery from COVID-19. The source is a human donor who had recovered from COVID-19.

The CDR3 protein is CASSIRQEAFF. DNA for the CDR3: TGTGCCAGCAGCATTAGACAGGAAGCTTTCTTT. The J gene is TRBJ1-1, the V gene TRBV7-8; D perhaps matches TRBD1 (5 bases). The CDR3 sequence is 11 residues long. Trimming removed 5 bases from V and 8 bases from J, with 9 bases in between. The V gene's germline CDR1 is SGHVS and CDR2 FQNEAQ.

The V and J genes are TRBV11-2 and TRBJ1-1; D uncertain. Trimming pared 4 bases from V and 1 base from J, leaving 10 bases between. The CDR3 extends over 14 amino acids. The germline CDR1 and CDR2 sequences are SGHAT and FQNNGV. The CDR3 protein is CASSSQLGNTEAFF. The CDR3 DNA reads as TGTGCCAGCAGCTCGCAGTTAGGGAACACTGAAGCTTTCTTT.

This sequence joins TRBV4-1 and TRBJ1-2; D gene unclear. The V gene's germline CDR1 is MGHRA and CDR2 YSYEKL. This CDR3 is 15 amino acids long. V gave up 0 bases and J gave up 4 bases, with 12 bases separating them. CDR3 protein: CASSQEGNSIYGYTF. CDR3 nucleotides: TGCGCCAGCAGCCAAGAAGGAAACAGCATCTATGGCTACACCTTC.

V is TRBV25-1 and J is TRBJ2-3; TRBD1 aligns across 8 bases. Germline V gene lookup returns CDR1 MGHDK and CDR2 SYGVNS. The CDR3 loop spans 15 amino acids. V shed 3 bases, J shed 6 bases, and the junction held 8 bases outside the gene matches. CDR3 loop: CASSDRTGMVDTQYF. As DNA, the CDR3 is TGTGCCAGCAGTGATAGGACAGGGATGGTGGATACGCAGTATTTT.

The chain carries TRBV24-1 and TRBJ1-1; D gene unclear. Trimming removed 5 bases at V and 1 base at J, with 13 bases between. The CDR3 loop spans 15 amino acids. CDR1 and CDR2 from the germline V gene are KGHDR and SFDVKD. CDR3 in DNA: TGTGCCACCAGTGGAAGTGGCGGAGGGAACACTGAAGCTTTCTTT. Its translation: CATSGSGGGNTEAFF.

V usage is TRBV6-2 or TRBV6-3 and J usage is TRBJ2-2; 7 bases are a match to TRBD2. This CDR3 contains 15 residues. Germline trimming cut 6 bases from V and 2 bases from J; bases unmatched to any gene: 6. CDR1 is MNHEY, CDR2 SVGEGT, per germline. The CDR3 DNA sequence: TGTGCCAGCAGCTTCGGACTAGTAAACACCGGGGAGCTGTTTTTT. Its translation: CASSFGLVNTGELFF.

This sequence joins TRBV7-9 and TRBJ2-5, with a weak D call TRBD1 (5 bases). Germline-derived CDR1 and CDR2 are SEHNR and FQNEAQ (reference sequence). The CDR3 is 14 amino acids. Trimming removed 6 bases at V and 5 bases at J, with 16 bases between. This CDR3 reads CASSSWQGGETQYF. In DNA, the CDR3 is TGTGCCAGCAGTAGCTGGCAGGGTGGGGAGACCCAGTACTTC.

The chain combines TRBV24-1 with TRBJ1-4; 7 bases line up with TRBD1. The V segment lost 3 bases and the J segment 10 bases; nucleotides outside the gene matches: 10. Looked up from germline, CDR1 is KGHDR and CDR2 is SFDVKD. This CDR3 spans 15 amino acids. In DNA form, the CDR3 reads TGTGCCACCAGTGATACCTCGGGACAGCCCCCAAAACTGTTTTTT. Its protein product is CATSDTSGQPPKLFF.

CDR3 nucleotide sequence: TGTGCCAGCAGCGGTTCGGGAAGGACAAACAATCAGCCCCAGCATTTT. Translation gives CASSGSGRTNNQPQHF. The rearrangement links TRBV21-1 to TRBJ1-5. TRBV21-1 is flagged as a pseudogene. The CDR3 consists of 16 residues.

The V gene is TRBV7-9, the J gene TRBJ1-4, with TRBD1 identical over 7 bases. Germline V CDR1 and CDR2: SEHNR, FQNEAQ (reference sequence). CDR3 length: 15 amino acids. The V gene end was trimmed by 2 bases and the J gene end by 8 bases; junction bases not matched to a gene: 8. The CDR3, as DNA: TGTGCCAGCAGCTTAAGTACAGGGGCTGGGGAAAAACTGTTTTTT. It codes for CASSLSTGAGEKLFF.

The rearrangement uses TRBV19 and TRBJ2-2; 8 bases are a match to TRBD2. The V gene end was trimmed by 3 bases and the J gene end by 7 bases; junction bases not matched to a gene: 1. This CDR3 has 13 amino acids. Germline V lookup: CDR1 LNHDA, CDR2 SQIVND (reference sequence). This CDR3 reads CASSMRGVGELFF. Written as DNA, the CDR3 is TGTGCCAGTAGTATGCGGGGGGTCGGGGAGCTGTTTTTT. Using reference TRBV19 and TRBJ2-2 for the parts outside the CDR3, the full variable domain is DGGITQSPKYLFRKEGQNVTLSCEQNLNHDAMYWYRQDPGQGLRLIYYSQIVNDFQKGDIAEGYSVSREKKESFPLTVTSAQKNPTAFYLCASSMRGVGELFFGEGSRLTVL.

The chain combines TRBV15 with TRBJ2-1, with D hard to call. CDR1 and CDR2 (germline): LNHNV, YYDKDF (reference sequence). V lost 5 bases to trimming and J lost 7 bases, with 24 bases between them. CDR3 length: 17 amino acids. CDR3 sequence reads: CATSRPLGTGLRNEQFF. The CDR3 bases are TGTGCCACCAGCCGACCACTCGGAACGGGCCTCAGGAATGAGCAGTTCTTC.

CDR3 sequence reads: CASSRNTGELFF. The CDR3 DNA follows: TGTGCCAGCAGCCGGAACACCGGGGAGCTGTTTTTT. The chain combines TRBV6-5 with TRBJ2-2, with D uncertain. The germline CDR1 and CDR2 sequences are MNHEY and SVGAGI. The CDR3 length is 12 residues. V was cut by 6 bases and J by 1 base, with 3 bases left in between.

V and J are TRBV4-1 and TRBJ1-2; D ambiguous. The CDR3 consists of 14 residues. Per the germline V gene, CDR1 is MGHRA and CDR2 is YSYEKL. V was pared by 0 bases and J by 7 bases, with 12 bases between. The CDR3 reads CASSQELGAGGYTF. The CDR3 coding sequence is TGCGCCAGCAGCCAAGAGTTGGGAGCGGGTGGCTACACCTTC.

In DNA, the CDR3 is TGTGCCAGCAGCTTAACCCCAACTAATGAAAAACTGTTTTTT. Amino acid sequence: CASSLTPTNEKLFF. J is TRBJ1-4 and V is TRBV5-6, with D uncertain. V gave up 2 bases and J gave up 0 bases, with 5 bases separating them. Germline values: CDR1 SGHDT, CDR2 YYEEEE. The CDR3 extends over 14 amino acids.

The chain combines TRBV18 with TRBJ2-3, with 7 bases matching TRBD2. The CDR3 length is 14 residues. The germline V gene has CDR1 KGHSH and CDR2 LQKENI. V was clipped by 0 bases and J by 4 bases; unmatched bases: 1. The CDR3 DNA reads as TGTGCCAGCTCACCACCCCGGGAGGCAGATACGCAGTATTTT. It encodes CASSPPREADTQYF.